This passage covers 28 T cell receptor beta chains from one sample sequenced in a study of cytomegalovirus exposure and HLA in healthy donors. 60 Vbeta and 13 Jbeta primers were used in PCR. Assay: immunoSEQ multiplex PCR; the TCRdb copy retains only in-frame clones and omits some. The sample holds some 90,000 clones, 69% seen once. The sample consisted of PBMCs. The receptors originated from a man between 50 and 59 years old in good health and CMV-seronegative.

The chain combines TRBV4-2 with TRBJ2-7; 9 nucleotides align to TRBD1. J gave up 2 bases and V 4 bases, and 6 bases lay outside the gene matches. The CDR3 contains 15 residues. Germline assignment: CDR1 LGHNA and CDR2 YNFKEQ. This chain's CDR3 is CASSPIGTGPYEQYF. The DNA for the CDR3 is TGTGCCAGCAGCCCGATCGGGACAGGGCCCTACGAGCAGTACTTC.

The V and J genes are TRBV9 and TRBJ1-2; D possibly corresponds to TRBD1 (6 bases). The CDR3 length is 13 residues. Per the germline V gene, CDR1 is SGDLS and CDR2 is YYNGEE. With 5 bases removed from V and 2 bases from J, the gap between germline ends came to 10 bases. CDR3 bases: TGTGCCAGCAGAAGGACAGCGAACTATGGCTACACCTTC. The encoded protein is CASRRTANYGYTF.

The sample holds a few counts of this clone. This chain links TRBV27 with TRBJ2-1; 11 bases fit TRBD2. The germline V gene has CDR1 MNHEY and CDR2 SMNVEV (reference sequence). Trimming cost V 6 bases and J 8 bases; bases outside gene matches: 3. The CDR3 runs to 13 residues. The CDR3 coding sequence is TGTGCCAGCAGAGGACTAGCGGGTCATGAGCAGTTCTTC. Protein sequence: CASRGLAGHEQFF.

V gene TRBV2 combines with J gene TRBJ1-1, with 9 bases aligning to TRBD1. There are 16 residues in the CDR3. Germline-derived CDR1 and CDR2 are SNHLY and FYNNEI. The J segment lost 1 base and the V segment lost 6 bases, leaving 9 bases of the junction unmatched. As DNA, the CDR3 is TGTGCCAGCAGCTTCCCCGGGACAGGGAGGAACACTGAAGCTTTCTTT. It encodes CASSFPGTGRNTEAFF.

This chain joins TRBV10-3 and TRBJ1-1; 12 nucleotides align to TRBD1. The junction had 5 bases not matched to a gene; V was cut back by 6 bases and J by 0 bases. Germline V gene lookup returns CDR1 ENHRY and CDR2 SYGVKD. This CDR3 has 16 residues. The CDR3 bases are TGTGCCATCAGCCCGGGACAGGGGGCCGTGAACACTGAAGCTTTCTTT. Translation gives CAISPGQGAVNTEAFF.

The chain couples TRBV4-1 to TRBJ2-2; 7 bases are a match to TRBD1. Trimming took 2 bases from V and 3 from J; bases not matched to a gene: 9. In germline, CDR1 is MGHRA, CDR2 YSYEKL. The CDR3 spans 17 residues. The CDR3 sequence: CASSQPRTGTYTGELFF. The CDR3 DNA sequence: TGCGCCAGCAGCCAACCCCGGACAGGAACATACACCGGGGAGCTGTTTTTT.

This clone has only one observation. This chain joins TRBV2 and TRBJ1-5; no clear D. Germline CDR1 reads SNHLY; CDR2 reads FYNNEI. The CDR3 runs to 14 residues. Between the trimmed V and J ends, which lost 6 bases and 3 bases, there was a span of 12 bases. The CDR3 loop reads CASRADGPNQPQHF. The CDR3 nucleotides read TGTGCCAGCAGGGCCGATGGGCCCAATCAGCCCCAGCATTTT. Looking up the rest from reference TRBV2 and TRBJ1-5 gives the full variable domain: EPEVTQTPSHQVTQMGQEVILRCVPISNHLYFYWYRQILGQKVEFLVSFYNNEISEKSEIFDDQFSVERPDGSNFTLKIRSTKLEDSAMYFCASRADGPNQPQHFGDGTRLSIL.

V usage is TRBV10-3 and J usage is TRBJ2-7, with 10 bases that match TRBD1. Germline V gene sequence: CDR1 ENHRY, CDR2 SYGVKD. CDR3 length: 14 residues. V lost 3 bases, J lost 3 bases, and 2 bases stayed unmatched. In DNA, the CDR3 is TGTGCCATCAGTGAATGGGACAGGGGCTACGAGCAGTACTTC. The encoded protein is CAISEWDRGYEQYF.

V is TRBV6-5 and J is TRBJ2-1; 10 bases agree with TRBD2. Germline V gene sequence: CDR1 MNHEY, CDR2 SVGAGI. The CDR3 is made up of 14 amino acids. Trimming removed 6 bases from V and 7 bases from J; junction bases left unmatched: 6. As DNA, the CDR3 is TGTGCCAGCAGGGCTAGCGGGAGTAATAATGAGCAGTTCTTC. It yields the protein CASRASGSNNEQFF.

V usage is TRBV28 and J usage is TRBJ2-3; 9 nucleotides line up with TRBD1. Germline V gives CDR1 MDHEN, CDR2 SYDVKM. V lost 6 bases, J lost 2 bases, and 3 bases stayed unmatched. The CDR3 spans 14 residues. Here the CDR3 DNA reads TGTGCCAGCAGGACAGGGGGATTCACAGATACGCAGTATTTT. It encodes CASRTGGFTDTQYF.

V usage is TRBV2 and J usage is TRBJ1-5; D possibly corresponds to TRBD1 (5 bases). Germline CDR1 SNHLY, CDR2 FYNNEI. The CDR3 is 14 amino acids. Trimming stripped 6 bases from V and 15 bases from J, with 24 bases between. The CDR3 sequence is CASRNGGFEAFAHF. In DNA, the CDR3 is TGTGCCAGCAGGAATGGGGGGTTTGAGGCGTTTGCGCATTTT.

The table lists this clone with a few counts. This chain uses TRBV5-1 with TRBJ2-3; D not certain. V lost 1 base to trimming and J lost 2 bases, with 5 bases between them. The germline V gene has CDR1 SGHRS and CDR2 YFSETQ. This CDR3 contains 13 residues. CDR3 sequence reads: CASSLPTTDTQYF. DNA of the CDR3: TGCGCCAGCAGCTTGCCTACCACAGATACGCAGTATTTT.

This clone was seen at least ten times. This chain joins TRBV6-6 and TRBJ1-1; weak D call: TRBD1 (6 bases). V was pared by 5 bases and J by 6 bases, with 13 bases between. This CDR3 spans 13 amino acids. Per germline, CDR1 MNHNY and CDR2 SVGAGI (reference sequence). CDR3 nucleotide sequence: TGTGCCAGCAGTGGAATACAGGGCCCTGAAGCTTTCTTT. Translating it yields CASSGIQGPEAFF.

The CDR3 DNA reads TGTGCCAGCACTAGCGCGGGCACAGATACGCAGTATTTT. Protein: CASTSAGTDTQYF. The chain uses TRBV7-9 and TRBJ2-3, with D possibly being TRBD2 (6 bases). The length of the CDR3 is 13 residues. Germline V gene sequence: CDR1 SEHNR, CDR2 FQNEAQ (reference sequence). With 7 bases removed from V and 1 base from J, the gap between germline ends came to 9 bases.

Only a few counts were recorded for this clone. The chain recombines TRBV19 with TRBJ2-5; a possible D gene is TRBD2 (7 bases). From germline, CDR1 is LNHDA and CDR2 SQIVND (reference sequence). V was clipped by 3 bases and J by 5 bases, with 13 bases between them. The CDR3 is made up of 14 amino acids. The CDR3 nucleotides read TGTGCCAGTAGTATGGGGGGGGGCTGGGAGACCCAGTACTTC. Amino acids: CASSMGGGWETQYF. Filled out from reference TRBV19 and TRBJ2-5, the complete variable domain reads DGGITQSPKYLFRKEGQNVTLSCEQNLNHDAMYWYRQDPGQGLRLIYYSQIVNDFQKGDIAEGYSVSREKKESFPLTVTSAQKNPTAFYLCASSMGGGWETQYFGPGTRLLVL.

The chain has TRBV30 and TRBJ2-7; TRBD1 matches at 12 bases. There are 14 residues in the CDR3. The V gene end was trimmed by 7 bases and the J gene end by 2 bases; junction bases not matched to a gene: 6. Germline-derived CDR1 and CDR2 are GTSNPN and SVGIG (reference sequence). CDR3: CALGTGGAPYEQYF. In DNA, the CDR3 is TGTGCCTTGGGGACAGGGGGCGCCCCCTACGAGCAGTACTTC.

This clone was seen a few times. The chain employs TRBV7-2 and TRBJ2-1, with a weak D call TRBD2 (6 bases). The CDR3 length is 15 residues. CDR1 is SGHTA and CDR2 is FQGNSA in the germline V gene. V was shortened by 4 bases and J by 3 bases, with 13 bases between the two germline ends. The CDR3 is CASSSGVLSYNEQFF. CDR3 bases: TGTGCCAGCAGCTCGGGGGTTTTAAGCTACAATGAGCAGTTCTTC.

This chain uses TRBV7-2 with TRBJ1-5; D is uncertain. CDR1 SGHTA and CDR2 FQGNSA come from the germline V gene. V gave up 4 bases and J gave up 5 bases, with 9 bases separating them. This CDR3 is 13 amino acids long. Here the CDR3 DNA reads TGTGCCAGCAGCTCCCAGCGGGATCAGCCCCAGCATTTT. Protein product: CASSSQRDQPQHF.

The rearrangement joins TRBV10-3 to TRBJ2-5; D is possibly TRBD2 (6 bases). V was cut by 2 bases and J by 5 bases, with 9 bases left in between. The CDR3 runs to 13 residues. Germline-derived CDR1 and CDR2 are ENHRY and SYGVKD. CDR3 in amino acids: CAISEMGGETQYF. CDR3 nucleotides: TGTGCCATCAGTGAGATGGGAGGCGAGACCCAGTACTTC.

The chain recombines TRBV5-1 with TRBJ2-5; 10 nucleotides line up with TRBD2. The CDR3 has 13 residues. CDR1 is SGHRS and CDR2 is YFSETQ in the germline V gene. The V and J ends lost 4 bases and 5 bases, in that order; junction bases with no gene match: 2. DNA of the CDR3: TGCGCCAGCAGCAAGGGACTAGCGGAGACCCAGTACTTC. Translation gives CASSKGLAETQYF.

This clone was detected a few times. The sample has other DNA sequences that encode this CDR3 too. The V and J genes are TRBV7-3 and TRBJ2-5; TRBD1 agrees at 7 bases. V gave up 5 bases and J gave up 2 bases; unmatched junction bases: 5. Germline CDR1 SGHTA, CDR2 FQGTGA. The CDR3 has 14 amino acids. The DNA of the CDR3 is TGTGCCAGCAGCCCGACAGGGTTGCAAGAGACCCAGTACTTC. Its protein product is CASSPTGLQETQYF.

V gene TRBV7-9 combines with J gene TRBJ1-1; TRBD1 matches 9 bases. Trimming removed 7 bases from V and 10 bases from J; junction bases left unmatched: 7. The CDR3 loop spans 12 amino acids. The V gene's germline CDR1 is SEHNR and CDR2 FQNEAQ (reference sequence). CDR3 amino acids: CASKWGQGGAFF. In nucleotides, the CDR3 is TGTGCCAGCAAGTGGGGACAGGGAGGAGCTTTCTTT.

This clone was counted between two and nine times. Here the CDR3 reads CASSRRGGDGKNIQYF. The CDR3 DNA is TGTGCCAGCAGCCGGCGGGGGGGCGATGGCAAAAACATTCAGTACTTC. The V and J genes are TRBV9 and TRBJ2-4; the match to TRBD2 covers 9 bases. The length of the CDR3 is 16 residues. Germline V gene sequence: CDR1 SGDLS, CDR2 YYNGEE. J lost 3 bases, V lost 4 bases, and 8 bases had no gene match.

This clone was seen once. The CDR3 spells CAISTGTSGNTDTQYF. Written as DNA, the CDR3 is TGTGCCATCAGCACCGGGACTAGCGGGAACACAGATACGCAGTATTTT. This chain connects TRBV10-3 to TRBJ2-3; TRBD2 matches at 13 bases. Trimming took 6 bases from V and 2 from J; bases not matched to a gene: 5. The length of the CDR3 is 16 residues. The germline CDR1 and CDR2 sequences are ENHRY and SYGVKD.

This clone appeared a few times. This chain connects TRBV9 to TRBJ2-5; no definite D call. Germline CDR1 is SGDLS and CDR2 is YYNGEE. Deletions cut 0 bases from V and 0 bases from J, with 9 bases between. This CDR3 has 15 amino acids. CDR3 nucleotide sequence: TGTGCCAGCAGCGTAGCGACTGCTTACCAAGAGACCCAGTACTTC. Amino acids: CASSVATAYQETQYF.

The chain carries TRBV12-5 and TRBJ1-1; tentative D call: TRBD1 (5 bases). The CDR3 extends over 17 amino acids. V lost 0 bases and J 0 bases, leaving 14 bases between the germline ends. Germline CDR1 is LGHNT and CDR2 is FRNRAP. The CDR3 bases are TGTGCTAGTGGTTTGGTAGCGTGGGGCACCGTGAACACTGAAGCTTTCTTT. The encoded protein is CASGLVAWGTVNTEAFF.

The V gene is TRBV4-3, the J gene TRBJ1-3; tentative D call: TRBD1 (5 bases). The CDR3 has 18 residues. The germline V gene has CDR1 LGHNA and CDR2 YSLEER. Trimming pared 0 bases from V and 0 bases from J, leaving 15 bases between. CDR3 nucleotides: TGCGCCAGCAGCCAAGATGCCGGGGGTCCTTACTCTGGAAACACCATATATTTT. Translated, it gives CASSQDAGGPYSGNTIYF.

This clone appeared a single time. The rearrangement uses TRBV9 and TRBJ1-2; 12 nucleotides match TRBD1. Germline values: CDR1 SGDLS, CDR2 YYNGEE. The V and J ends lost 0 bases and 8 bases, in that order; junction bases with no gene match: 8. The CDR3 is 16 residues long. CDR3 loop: CASSVVGTGGAEGYTF. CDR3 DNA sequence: TGTGCCAGCAGCGTAGTGGGGACAGGGGGCGCGGAAGGCTACACCTTC. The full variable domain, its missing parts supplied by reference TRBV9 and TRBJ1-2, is DSGVTQTPKHLITATGQRVTLRCSPRSGDLSVYWYQQSLDQGLQFLIQYYNGEERAKGNILERFSAQQFPDLHSELNLSSLELGDSALYFCASSVVGTGGAEGYTFGSGTRLTVV.